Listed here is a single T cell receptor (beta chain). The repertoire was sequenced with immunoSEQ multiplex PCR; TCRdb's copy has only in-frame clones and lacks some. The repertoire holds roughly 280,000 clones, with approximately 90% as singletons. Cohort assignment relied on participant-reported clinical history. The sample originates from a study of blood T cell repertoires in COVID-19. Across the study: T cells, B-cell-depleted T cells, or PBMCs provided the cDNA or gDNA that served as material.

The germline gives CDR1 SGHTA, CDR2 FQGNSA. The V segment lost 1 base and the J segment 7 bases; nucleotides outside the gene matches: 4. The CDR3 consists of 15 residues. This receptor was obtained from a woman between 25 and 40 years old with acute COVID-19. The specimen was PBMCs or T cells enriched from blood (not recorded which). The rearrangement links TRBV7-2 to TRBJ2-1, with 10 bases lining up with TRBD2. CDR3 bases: TGTGCCAGCAGCTTAGATCCTAGCGGGAGTAATGAGCAGTTCTTC. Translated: CASSLDPSGSNEQFF.